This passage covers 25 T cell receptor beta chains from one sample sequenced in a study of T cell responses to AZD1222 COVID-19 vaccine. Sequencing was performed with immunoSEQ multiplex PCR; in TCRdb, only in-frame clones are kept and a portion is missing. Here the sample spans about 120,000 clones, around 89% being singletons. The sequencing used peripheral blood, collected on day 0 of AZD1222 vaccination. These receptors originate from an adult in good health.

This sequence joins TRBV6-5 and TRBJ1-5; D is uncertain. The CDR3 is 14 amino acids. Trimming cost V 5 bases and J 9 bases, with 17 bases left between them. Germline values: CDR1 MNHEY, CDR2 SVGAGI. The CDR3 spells CASSRAGSLRPQHF. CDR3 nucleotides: TGTGCCAGCAGTCGCGCCGGGTCCTTGAGGCCCCAGCATTTT.

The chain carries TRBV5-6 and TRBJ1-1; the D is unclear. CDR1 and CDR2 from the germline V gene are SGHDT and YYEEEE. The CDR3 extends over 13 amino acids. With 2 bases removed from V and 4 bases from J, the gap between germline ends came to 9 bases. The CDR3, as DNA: TGTGCCAGCAGCTTTTGGGGTCGCACTGAAGCTTTCTTT. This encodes CASSFWGRTEAFF.

CDR3 bases: TGTGCCAGCAGCTTTTTTGGGGGGAGCACAGATACGCAGTATTTT. Protein: CASSFFGGSTDTQYF. The chain joins TRBV7-3 to TRBJ2-3, with D maybe TRBD2 (6 bases). Trimming left V 3 bases short and J 0 bases short, with 10 bases between. The germline V gene has CDR1 SGHTA and CDR2 FQGTGA. The length of the CDR3 is 15 residues.

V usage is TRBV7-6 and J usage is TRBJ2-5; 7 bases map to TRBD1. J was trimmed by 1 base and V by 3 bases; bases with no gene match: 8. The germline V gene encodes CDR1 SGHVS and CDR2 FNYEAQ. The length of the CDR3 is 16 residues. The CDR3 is CASSFSGGPSQETQYF. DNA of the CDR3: TGTGCCAGCAGCTTCTCAGGGGGACCCTCCCAAGAGACCCAGTACTTC.

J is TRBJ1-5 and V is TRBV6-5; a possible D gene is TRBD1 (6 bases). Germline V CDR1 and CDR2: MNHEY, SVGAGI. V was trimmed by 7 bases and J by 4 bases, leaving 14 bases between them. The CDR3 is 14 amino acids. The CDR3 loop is CASMRDTGNQPQHF. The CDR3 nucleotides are TGTGCCAGCATGCGGGACACAGGTAATCAGCCCCAGCATTTT.

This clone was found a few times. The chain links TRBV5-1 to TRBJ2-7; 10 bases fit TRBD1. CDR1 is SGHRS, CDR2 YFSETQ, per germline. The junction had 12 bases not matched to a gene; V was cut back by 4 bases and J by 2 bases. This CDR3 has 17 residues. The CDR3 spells CASSPSGTGAVPYEQYF. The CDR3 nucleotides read TGCGCCAGCAGCCCCTCGGGGACAGGGGCCGTTCCCTACGAGCAGTACTTC. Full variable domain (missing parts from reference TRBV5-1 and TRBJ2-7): KAGVTQTPRYLIKTRGQQVTLSCSPISGHRSVSWYQQTPGQGLQFLFEYFSETQRNKGNFPGRFSGRQFSNSRSEMNVSTLELGDSALYLCASSPSGTGAVPYEQYFGPGTRLTVT.

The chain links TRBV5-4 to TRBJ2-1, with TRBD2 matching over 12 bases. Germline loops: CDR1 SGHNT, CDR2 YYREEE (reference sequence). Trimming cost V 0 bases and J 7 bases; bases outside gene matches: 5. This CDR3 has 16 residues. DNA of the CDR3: TGTGCCAGCAGCTTGGCTAGCGGGGGGGCCAATAATGAGCAGTTCTTC. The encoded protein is CASSLASGGANNEQFF.

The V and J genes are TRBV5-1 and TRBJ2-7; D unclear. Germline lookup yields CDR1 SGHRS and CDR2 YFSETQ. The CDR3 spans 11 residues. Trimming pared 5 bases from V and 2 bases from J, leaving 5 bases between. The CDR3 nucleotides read TGCGCCAGCAGAGAAGCCTACGAGCAGTACTTC. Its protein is CASREAYEQYF.

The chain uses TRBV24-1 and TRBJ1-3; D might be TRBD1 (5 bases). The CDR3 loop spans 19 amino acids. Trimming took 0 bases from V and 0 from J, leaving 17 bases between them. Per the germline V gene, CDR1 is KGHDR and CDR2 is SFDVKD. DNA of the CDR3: TGTGCCACCAGTGATTTGGGACACTTTTCACCTTCCTCTGGAAACACCATATATTTT. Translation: CATSDLGHFSPSSGNTIYF.

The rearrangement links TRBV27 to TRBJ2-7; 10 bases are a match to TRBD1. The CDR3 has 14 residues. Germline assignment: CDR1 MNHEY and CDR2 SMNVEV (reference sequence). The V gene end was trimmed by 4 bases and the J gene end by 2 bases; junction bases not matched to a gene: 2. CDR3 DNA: TGTGCCAGCAGTTATGGACAGGGGGCCTACGAGCAGTACTTC. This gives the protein CASSYGQGAYEQYF.

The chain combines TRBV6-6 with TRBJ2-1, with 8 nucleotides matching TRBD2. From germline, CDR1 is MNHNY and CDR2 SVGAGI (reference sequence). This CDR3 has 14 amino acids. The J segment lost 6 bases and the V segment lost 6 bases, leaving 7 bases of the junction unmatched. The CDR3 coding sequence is TGTGCCAGCAGATACATAGCGGGGAGCAATGAGCAGTTCTTC. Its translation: CASRYIAGSNEQFF.

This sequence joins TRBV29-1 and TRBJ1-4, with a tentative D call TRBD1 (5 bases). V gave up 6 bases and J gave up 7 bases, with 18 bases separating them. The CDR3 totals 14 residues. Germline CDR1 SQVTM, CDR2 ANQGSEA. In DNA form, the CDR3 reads TGCAGCGTAGGACGCACCGGGACTGGTGAAAAACTGTTTTTT. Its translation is CSVGRTGTGEKLFF.

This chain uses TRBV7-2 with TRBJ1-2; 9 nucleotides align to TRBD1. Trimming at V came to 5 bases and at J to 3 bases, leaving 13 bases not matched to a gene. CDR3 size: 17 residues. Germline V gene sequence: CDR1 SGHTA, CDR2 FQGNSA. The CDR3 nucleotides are TGTGCCAGCAGCCCCAGGCCCTCGGGACAGGGAGACTATGGCTACACCTTC. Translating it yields CASSPRPSGQGDYGYTF.

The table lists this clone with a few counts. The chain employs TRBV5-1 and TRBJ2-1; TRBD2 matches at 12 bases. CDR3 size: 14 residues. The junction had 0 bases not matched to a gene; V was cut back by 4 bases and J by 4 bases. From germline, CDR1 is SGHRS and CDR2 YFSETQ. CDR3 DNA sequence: TGCGCCAGCAGCACTAGCGGGGGGTACAATGAGCAGTTCTTC. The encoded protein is CASSTSGGYNEQFF.

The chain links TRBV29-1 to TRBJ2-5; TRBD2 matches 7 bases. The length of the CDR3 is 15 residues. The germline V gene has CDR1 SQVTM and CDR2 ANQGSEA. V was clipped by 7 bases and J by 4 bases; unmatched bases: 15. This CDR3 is CSGGEGSSPGETQYF. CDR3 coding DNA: TGCAGCGGGGGGGAGGGCAGCTCTCCCGGAGAGACCCAGTACTTC.

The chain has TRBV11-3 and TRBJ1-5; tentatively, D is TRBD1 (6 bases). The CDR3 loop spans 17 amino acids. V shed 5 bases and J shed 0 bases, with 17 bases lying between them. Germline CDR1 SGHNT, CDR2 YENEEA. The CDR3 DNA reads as TGTGCCAGCAGCCCAGCGACCAGGGGTTATAGCAATCAGCCCCAGCATTTT. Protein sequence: CASSPATRGYSNQPQHF.

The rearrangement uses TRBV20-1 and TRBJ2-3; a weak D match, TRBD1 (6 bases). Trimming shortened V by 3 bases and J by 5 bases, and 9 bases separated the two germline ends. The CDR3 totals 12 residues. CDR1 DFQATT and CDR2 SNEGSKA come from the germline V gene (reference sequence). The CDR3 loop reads CSASSRGDTQYF. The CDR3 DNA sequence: TGCAGTGCTAGTTCCAGGGGAGATACGCAGTATTTT.

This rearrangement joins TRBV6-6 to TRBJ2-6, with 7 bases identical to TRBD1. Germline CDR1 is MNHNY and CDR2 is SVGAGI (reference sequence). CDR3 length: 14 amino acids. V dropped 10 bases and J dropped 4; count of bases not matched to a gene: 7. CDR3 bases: TGTGCCACTCCACAGGGGTCCGGGGCCAACGTCCTGACTTTC. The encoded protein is CATPQGSGANVLTF.

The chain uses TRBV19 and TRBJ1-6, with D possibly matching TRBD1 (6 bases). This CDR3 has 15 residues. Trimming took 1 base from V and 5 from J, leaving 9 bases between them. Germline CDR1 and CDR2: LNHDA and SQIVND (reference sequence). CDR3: CASSIGTADNSPLHF. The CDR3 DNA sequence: TGTGCCAGTAGTATAGGGACAGCTGATAATTCACCCCTCCACTTT.

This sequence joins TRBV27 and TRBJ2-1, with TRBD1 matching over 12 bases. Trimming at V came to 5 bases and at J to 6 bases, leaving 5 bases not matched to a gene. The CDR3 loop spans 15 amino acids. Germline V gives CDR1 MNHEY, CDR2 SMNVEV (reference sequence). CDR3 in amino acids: CASSRRDRGLNEQFF. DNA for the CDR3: TGTGCCAGCAGTCGCCGGGACAGGGGGCTCAATGAGCAGTTCTTC.

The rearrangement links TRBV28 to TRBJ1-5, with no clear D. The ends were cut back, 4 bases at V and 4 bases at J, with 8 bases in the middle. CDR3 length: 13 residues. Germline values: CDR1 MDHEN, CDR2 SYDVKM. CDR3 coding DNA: TGTGCCAGCAGTTCCGCGGGGAATCAGCCCCAGCATTTT. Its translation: CASSSAGNQPQHF. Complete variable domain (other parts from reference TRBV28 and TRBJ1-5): DVKVTQSSRYLVKRTGEKVFLECVQDMDHENMFWYRQDPGLGLRLIYFSYDVKMKEKGDIPEGYSVSREKKERFSLILESASTNQTSMYLCASSSAGNQPQHFGDGTRLSIL.

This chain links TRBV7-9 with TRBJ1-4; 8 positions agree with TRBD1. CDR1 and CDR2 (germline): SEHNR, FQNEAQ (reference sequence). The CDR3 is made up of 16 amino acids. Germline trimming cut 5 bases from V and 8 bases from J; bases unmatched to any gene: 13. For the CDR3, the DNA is TGTGCCAGCAGCCTATTAGGACAGGGTATAAACGAAAAACTGTTTTTT. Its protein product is CASSLLGQGINEKLFF. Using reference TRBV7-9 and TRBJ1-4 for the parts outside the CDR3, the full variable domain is DTGVSQNPRHKITKRGQNVTFRCDPISEHNRLYWYRQTLGQGPEFLTYFQNEAQLEKSRLLSDRFSAERPKGSFSTLEIQRTEQGDSAMYLCASSLLGQGINEKLFFGSGTQLSVL.

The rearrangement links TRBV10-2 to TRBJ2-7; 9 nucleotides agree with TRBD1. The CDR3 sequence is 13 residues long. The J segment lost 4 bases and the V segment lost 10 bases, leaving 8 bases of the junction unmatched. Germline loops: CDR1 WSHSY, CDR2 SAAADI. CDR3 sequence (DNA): TGCGCCACCTGGGACAGGGAAGTTTACGAGCAGTACTTC. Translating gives CATWDREVYEQYF.

In DNA, the CDR3 is TGTGCCAGCAGCCTTCAGGGGCCGGGGAGTTATGGCTACACCTTC. Residues: CASSLQGPGSYGYTF. The chain employs TRBV3-1 (or the pseudogene TRBV3-2) and TRBJ1-2, with a weak D call TRBD1 (6 bases). V lost 4 bases and J lost 5, with 17 bases in between. The V gene's germline CDR1 is LGHDT and CDR2 YNNKEL (reference sequence). The CDR3 loop spans 15 amino acids.

The CDR3, as DNA: TGTGCCAGCAGTTACTCGCAGCTTAATGAAAAACTGTTTTTT. Encoded protein: CASSYSQLNEKLFF. The chain carries TRBV6-5 and TRBJ1-4, with D uncertain. Germline V gives CDR1 MNHEY, CDR2 SVGAGI. Trimming took 0 bases from V and 4 from J, leaving 6 bases between them. The CDR3 length is 14 residues.